This T cell receptor beta chain was captured by sequencing in a study of T cell repertoires in cytomegalovirus infection. Study context: From public TCR beta signatures came an indication of both CMV infection and matching HLA type. Findings and caveats of the study: In two of eight donors, the top clonotype was HLA-C-restricted CMV-specific. Cumulative public TCR beta family frequency identified CMV carriers with the relevant HLA.

This clonotype was detected many times. Its antigen is currently unknown. TCRdb recomputed calls from the reads with MiXCR, one row per CDR3 protein. The repertoire holds some 400,000 distinct CDR3 sequences, with 31% as singletons. The sample was PBMCs. This clonotype originated in a human donor in good health (CMV status not recorded). Some clones in this sample may be carry-over from other donors' samples.

The CDR3 loop reads CASRARQGGTEAFF. For the CDR3, the DNA is TGTGCCAGCAGAGCCAGACAGGGGGGCACTGAAGCTTTCTTT. This rearrangement joins TRBV7-9 to TRBJ1-1; 9 nucleotides line up with TRBD1. The V segment lost 6 bases and the J segment 4 bases; nucleotides outside the gene matches: 6. The CDR3 totals 14 residues. Germline V CDR1 and CDR2: SEHNR, FQNEAQ (reference sequence).